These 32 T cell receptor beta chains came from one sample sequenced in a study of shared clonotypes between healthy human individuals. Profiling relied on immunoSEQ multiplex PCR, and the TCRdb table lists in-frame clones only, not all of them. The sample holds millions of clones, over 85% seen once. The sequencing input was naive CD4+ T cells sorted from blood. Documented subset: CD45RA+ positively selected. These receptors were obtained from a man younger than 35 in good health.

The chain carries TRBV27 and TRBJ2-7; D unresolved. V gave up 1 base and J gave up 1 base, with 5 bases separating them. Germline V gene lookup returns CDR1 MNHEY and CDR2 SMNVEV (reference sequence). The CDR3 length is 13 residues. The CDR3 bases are TGTGCCAGCAGTTTATTAGTGTCCTACGAGCAGTACTTC. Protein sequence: CASSLLVSYEQYF.

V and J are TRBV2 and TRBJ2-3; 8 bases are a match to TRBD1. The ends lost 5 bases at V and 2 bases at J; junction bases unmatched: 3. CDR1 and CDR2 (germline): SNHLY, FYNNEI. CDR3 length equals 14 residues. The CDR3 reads CASSQQGVTDTQYF. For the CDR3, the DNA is TGTGCCAGCAGTCAACAGGGGGTCACAGATACGCAGTATTTT.

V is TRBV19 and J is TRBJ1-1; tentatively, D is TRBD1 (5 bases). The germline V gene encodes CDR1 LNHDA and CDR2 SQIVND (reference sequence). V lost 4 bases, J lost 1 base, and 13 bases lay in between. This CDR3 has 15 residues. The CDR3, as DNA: TGTGCCAGTAGTAGGACGACAGCGACGAACACTGAAGCTTTCTTT. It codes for CASSRTTATNTEAFF.

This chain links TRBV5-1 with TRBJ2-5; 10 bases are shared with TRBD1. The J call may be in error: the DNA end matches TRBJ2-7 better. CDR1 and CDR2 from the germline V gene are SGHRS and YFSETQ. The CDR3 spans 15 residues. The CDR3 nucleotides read TGCGCCAGCAGCTCGTGGACAGGGGGTAACTACGAGCAGTACTTC. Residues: CASSSWTGGNYEQYF.

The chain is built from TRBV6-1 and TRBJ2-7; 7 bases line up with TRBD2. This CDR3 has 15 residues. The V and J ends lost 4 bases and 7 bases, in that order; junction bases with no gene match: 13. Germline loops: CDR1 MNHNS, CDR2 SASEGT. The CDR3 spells CASSASARLALEQYF. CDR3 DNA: TGTGCCAGCAGTGCGTCTGCGAGACTAGCTCTTGAGCAGTACTTC.

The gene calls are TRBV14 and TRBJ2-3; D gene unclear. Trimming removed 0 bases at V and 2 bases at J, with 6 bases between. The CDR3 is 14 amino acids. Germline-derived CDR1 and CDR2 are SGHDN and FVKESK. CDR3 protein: CASSQDVNTDTQYF. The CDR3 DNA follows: TGTGCCAGCAGCCAAGACGTCAACACAGATACGCAGTATTTT.

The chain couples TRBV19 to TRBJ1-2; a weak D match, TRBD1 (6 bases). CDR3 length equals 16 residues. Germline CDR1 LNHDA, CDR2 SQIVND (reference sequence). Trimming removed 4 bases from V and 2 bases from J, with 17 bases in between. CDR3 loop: CASSSPNRDSNYGYTF. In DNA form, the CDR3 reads TGTGCCAGTAGTAGCCCCAACAGGGATTCCAACTATGGCTACACCTTC.

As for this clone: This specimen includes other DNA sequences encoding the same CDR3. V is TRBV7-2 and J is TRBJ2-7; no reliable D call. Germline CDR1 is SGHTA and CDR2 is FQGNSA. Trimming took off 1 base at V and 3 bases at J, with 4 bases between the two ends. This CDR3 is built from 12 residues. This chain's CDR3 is CASSLVGYEQYF. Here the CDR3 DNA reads TGTGCCAGCAGCTTAGTCGGCTACGAGCAGTACTTC. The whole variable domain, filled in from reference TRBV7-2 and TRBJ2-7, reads GAGVSQSPSNKVTEKGKDVELRCDPISGHTALYWYRQSLGQGLEFLIYFQGNSAPDKSGLPSDRFSAERTGGSVSTLTIQRTQQEDSAVYLCASSLVGYEQYFGPGTRLTVT.

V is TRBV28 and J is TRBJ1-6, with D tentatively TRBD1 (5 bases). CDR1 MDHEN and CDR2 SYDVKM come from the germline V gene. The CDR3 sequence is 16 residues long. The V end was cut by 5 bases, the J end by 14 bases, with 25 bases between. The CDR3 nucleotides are TGTGCCAGCAGTACCCCTGACGGGACCAAGAAATCGGCCCTCCACTTT. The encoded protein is CASSTPDGTKKSALHF.

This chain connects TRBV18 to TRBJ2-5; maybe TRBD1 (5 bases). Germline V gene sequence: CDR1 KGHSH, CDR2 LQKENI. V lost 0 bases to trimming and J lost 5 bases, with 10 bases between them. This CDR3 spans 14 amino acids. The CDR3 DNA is TGTGCCAGCTCACCACCGATGGGGCTGGAGACCCAGTACTTC. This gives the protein CASSPPMGLETQYF. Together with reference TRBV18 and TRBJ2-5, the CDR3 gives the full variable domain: NAGVMQNPRHLVRRRGQEARLRCSPMKGHSHVYWYRQLPEEGLKFMVYLQKENIIDESGMPKERFSAEFPKEGPSILRIQQVVRGDSAAYFCASSPPMGLETQYFGPGTRLLVL.

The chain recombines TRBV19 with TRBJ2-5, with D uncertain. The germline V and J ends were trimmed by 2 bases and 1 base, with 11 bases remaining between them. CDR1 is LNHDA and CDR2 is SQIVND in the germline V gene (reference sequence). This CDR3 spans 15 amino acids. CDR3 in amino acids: CASSIKQGFQETQYF. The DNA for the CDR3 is TGTGCCAGTAGTATAAAGCAAGGGTTCCAAGAGACCCAGTACTTC.

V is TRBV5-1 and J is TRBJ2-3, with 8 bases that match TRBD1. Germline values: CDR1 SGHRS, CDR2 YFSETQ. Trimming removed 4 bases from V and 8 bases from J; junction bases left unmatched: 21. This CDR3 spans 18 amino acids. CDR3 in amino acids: CASSLGLPDRVPVGTQYF. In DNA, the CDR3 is TGCGCCAGCAGCCTGGGACTCCCGGACAGGGTGCCCGTCGGTACGCAGTATTTT. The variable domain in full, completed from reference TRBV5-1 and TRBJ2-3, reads KAGVTQTPRYLIKTRGQQVTLSCSPISGHRSVSWYQQTPGQGLQFLFEYFSETQRNKGNFPGRFSGRQFSNSRSEMNVSTLELGDSALYLCASSLGLPDRVPVGTQYFGPGTRLTVL.

CDR3: CASSLTHTNEQFF. The CDR3 DNA is TGCGCCAGCAGCTTGACCCATACCAATGAGCAGTTCTTC. The chain joins TRBV5-1 to TRBJ2-1; D is undetermined. This CDR3 is built from 13 residues. CDR1 is SGHRS and CDR2 is YFSETQ in the germline V gene. V was cut by 1 base and J by 6 bases, with 8 bases left in between.

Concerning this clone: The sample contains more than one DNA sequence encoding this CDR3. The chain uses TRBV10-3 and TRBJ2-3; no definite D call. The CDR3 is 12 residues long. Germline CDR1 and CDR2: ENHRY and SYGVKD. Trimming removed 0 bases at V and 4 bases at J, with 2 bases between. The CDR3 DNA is TGTGCCATCAGTGAGTCCGCAGATACGCAGTATTTT. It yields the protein CAISESADTQYF.

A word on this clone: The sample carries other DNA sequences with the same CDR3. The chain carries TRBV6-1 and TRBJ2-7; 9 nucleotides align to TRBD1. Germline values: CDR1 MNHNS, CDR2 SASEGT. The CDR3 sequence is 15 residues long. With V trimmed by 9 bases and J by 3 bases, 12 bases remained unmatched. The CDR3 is CASRLTGTGSYEQYF. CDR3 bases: TGTGCCAGTAGACTCACCGGGACAGGGAGCTACGAGCAGTACTTC.

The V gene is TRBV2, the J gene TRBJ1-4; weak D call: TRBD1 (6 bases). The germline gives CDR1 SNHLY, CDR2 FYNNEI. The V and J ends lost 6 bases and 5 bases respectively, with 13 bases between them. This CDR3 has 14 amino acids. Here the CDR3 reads CASRSGAPNEKLFF. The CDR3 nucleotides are TGTGCCAGCAGGTCGGGGGCTCCAAATGAAAAACTGTTTTTT.

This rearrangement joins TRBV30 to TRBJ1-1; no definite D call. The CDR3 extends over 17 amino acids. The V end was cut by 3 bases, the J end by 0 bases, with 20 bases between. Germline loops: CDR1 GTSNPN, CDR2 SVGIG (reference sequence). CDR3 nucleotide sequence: TGTGCCTGGAGCCCCAAACCGGGCCAGACCATGAACACTGAAGCTTTCTTT. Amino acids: CAWSPKPGQTMNTEAFF.

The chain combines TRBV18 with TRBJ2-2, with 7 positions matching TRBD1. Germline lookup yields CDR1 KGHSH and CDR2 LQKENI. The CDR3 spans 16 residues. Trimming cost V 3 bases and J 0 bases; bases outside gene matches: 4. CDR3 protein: CASSPRTGSNTGELFF. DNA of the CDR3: TGTGCCAGCTCACCCAGGACAGGTTCGAACACCGGGGAGCTGTTTTTT.

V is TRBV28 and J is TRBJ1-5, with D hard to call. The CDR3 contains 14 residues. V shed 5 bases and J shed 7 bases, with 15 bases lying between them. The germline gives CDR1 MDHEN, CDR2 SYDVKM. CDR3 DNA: TGTGCCAGCAGTAACAGCGGAACGGGGCAGCCCCAGCATTTT. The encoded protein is CASSNSGTGQPQHF. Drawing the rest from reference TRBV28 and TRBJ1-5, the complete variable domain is DVKVTQSSRYLVKRTGEKVFLECVQDMDHENMFWYRQDPGLGLRLIYFSYDVKMKEKGDIPEGYSVSREKKERFSLILESASTNQTSMYLCASSNSGTGQPQHFGDGTRLSIL.

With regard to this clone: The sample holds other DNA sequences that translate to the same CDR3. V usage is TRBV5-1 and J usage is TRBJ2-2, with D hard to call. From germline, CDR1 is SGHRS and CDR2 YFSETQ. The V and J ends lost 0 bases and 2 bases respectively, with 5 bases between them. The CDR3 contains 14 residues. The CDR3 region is CASSLGLNTGELFF. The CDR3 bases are TGCGCCAGCAGCTTGGGTCTCAACACCGGGGAGCTGTTTTTT. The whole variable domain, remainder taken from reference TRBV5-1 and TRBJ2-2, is KAGVTQTPRYLIKTRGQQVTLSCSPISGHRSVSWYQQTPGQGLQFLFEYFSETQRNKGNFPGRFSGRQFSNSRSEMNVSTLELGDSALYLCASSLGLNTGELFFGEGSRLTVL.

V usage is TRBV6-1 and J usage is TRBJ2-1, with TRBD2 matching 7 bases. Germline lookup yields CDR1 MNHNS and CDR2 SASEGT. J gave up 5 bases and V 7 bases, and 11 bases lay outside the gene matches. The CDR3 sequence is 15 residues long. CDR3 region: CASTSGATGNNEQFF. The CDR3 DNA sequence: TGTGCCAGCACCAGCGGGGCGACGGGAAACAATGAGCAGTTCTTC.

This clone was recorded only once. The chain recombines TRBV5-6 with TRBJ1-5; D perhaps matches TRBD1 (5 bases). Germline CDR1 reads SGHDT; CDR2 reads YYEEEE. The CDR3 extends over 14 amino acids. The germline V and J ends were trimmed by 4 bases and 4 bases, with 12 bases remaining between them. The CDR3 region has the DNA TGTGCCAGCAGCAACTACAGGAAGAATCAGCCCCAGCATTTT. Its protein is CASSNYRKNQPQHF.

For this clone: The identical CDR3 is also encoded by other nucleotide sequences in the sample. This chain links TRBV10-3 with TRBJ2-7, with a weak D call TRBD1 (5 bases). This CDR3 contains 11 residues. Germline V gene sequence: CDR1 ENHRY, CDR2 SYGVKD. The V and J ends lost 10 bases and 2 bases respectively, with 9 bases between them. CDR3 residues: CATQGTYEQYF. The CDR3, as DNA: TGTGCCACCCAGGGCACCTACGAGCAGTACTTC.

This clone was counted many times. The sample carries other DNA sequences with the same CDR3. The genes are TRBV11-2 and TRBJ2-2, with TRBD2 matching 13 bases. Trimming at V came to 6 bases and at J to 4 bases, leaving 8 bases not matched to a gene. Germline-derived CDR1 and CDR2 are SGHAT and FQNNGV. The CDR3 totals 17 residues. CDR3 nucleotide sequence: TGTGCCAGCAGTTATCCGGGACTAGCGGGAACCACCGGGGAGCTGTTTTTT. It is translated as CASSYPGLAGTTGELFF.

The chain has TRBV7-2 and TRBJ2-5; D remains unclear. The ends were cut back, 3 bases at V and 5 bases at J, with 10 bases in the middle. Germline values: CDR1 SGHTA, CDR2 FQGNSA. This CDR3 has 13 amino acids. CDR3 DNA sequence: TGTGCCAGCAGCTTGGGGATTCTCGAGACCCAGTACTTC. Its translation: CASSLGILETQYF.

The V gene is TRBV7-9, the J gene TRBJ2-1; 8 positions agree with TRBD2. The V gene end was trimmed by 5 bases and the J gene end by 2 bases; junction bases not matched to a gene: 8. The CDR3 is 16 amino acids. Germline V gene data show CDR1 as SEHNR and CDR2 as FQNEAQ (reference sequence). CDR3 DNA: TGTGCCAGCAGCCATTCTGGGCGGGGGGCCTACAATGAGCAGTTCTTC. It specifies CASSHSGRGAYNEQFF.

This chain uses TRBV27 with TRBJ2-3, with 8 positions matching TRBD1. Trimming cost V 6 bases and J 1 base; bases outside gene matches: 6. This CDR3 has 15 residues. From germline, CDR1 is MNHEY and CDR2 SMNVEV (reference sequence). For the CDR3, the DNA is TGTGCCAGCAGGCTTATGGGACAGGGCACAGATACGCAGTATTTT. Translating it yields CASRLMGQGTDTQYF.

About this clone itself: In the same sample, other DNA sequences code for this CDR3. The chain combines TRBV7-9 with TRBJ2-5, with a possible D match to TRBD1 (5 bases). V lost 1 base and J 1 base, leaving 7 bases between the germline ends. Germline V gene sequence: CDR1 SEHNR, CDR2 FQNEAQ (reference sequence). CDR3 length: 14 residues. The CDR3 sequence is CASSLGQGQETQYF. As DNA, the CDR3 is TGTGCCAGCAGCTTAGGGCAGGGCCAAGAGACCCAGTACTTC.

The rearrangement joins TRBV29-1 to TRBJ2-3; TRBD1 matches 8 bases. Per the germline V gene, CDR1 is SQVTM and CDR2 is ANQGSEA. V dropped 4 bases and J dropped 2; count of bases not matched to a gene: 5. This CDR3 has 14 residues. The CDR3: CSVAGTGFTDTQYF. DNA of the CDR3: TGCAGCGTTGCCGGGACAGGCTTCACAGATACGCAGTATTTT.

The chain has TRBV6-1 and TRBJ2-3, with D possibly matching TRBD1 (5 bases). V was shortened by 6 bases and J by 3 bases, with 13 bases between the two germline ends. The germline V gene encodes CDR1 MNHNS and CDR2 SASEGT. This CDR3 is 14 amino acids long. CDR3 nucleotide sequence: TGTGCCAGCAGGCCGGACACAGTAACAGATACGCAGTATTTT. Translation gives CASRPDTVTDTQYF.

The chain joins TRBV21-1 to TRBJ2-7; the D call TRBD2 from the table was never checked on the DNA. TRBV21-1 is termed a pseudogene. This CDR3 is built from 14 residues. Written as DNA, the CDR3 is TGTGCCAGCGTTCGGGACTCAAGAGTTTACGAGCAGTACTTC. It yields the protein CASVRDSRVYEQYF.

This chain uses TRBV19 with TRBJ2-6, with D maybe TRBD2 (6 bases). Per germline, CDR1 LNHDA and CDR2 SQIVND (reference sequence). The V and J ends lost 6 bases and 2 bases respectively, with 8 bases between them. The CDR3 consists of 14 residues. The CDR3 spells CASSRGTGANVLTF. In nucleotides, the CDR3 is TGTGCCAGTAGCCGGGGGACTGGGGCCAACGTCCTGACTTTC. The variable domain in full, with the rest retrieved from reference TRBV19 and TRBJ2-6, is DGGITQSPKYLFRKEGQNVTLSCEQNLNHDAMYWYRQDPGQGLRLIYYSQIVNDFQKGDIAEGYSVSREKKESFPLTVTSAQKNPTAFYLCASSRGTGANVLTFGAGSRLTVL.